Each of the 8 T cell receptor beta chains below was sequenced from the same sample in a study of T cell responses to AZD1222 COVID-19 vaccine. Clones were read by immunoSEQ multiplex PCR, and TCRdb kept only the in-frame ones, dropping some. The table lists 80,000 to 90,000 clones, 89% of them singletons. The specimen comprised peripheral blood, sampled on day 0 of AZD1222 vaccination. The receptors shown here come from an adult in good health.

The chain joins TRBV11-2 to TRBJ2-7, with 7 bases identical to TRBD2. The CDR3 spans 16 residues. V was clipped by 7 bases and J by 3 bases; unmatched bases: 15. CDR1 SGHAT and CDR2 FQNNGV come from the germline V gene. Written as DNA, the CDR3 is TGTGCCAGCATCATGGGGGAGGGGTCTATGGGCTACGAGCAGTACTTC. This encodes CASIMGEGSMGYEQYF.

This chain links TRBV6-1 with TRBJ1-5; D is possibly TRBD1 (6 bases). CDR1 is MNHNS, CDR2 SASEGT, per germline. Trimming shortened V by 3 bases and J by 6 bases, and 15 bases separated the two germline ends. The CDR3 is 15 residues long. The CDR3 nucleotides read TGTGCCAGCAGTGAGGGCGGGGGCCAGGGTCAGCCCCAGCATTTT. Protein product: CASSEGGGQGQPQHF.

The rearrangement uses TRBV6-5 and TRBJ2-5; 7 positions match TRBD2. Germline V gene lookup returns CDR1 MNHEY and CDR2 SVGAGI. The CDR3 contains 14 residues. The ends lost 8 bases at V and 1 base at J; junction bases unmatched: 7. CDR3 sequence: CASRLTGGQETQYF. CDR3 in DNA: TGTGCCAGCCGCCTGACGGGGGGCCAAGAGACCCAGTACTTC.

This clone was picked up a small number of times. This chain joins TRBV6-1 and TRBJ1-5; D remains ambiguous. With 0 bases removed from V and 9 bases from J, the gap between germline ends came to 12 bases. Germline-derived CDR1 and CDR2 are MNHNS and SASEGT. There are 14 residues in the CDR3. CDR3 residues: CASSEALERWPQHF. The CDR3 DNA reads as TGTGCCAGCAGTGAAGCGCTGGAGAGATGGCCCCAGCATTTT.

The genes are TRBV2 and TRBJ1-1, with a tentative D call TRBD1 (5 bases). V was cut by 4 bases and J by 4 bases, with 7 bases left in between. Germline V lookup: CDR1 SNHLY, CDR2 FYNNEI. The CDR3 extends over 12 amino acids. Here the CDR3 DNA reads TGTGCCAGCAGTGGTCAGGGCACTGAAGCTTTCTTT. Protein sequence: CASSGQGTEAFF.

The rearrangement uses TRBV6-4 and TRBJ2-6; 9 bases fit TRBD1. Germline V lookup: CDR1 MRHNA, CDR2 SNTAGT. The CDR3 spans 16 residues. The ends lost 6 bases at V and 0 bases at J; junction bases unmatched: 3. DNA of the CDR3: TGTGCCAGCAGCCAGGGACAGGGCTCTGGGGCCAACGTCCTGACTTTC. Translation gives CASSQGQGSGANVLTF.

This chain connects TRBV3-1 (or the pseudogene TRBV3-2) to TRBJ1-1, with a tentative D call TRBD1 (6 bases). CDR1 LGHDT and CDR2 YNNKEL come from the germline V gene (reference sequence). The CDR3 has 15 amino acids. V dropped 4 bases and J dropped 1 base, with 13 bases sitting between them. CDR3 protein: CASSLTDRRNTEAFF. CDR3 DNA sequence: TGTGCCAGCAGCCTTACCGACAGGAGGAACACTGAAGCTTTCTTT.

The gene calls are TRBV21-1 and TRBJ1-1. TRBV21-1 is reported as a pseudogene. This CDR3 comprises 19 residues. CDR3 DNA: TGTGCCAGCAGCAAATCAGCCGCCACACGGGGGGCTCAGAACACTGAAGCTTTCTTT. Its protein product is CASSKSAATRGAQNTEAFF.